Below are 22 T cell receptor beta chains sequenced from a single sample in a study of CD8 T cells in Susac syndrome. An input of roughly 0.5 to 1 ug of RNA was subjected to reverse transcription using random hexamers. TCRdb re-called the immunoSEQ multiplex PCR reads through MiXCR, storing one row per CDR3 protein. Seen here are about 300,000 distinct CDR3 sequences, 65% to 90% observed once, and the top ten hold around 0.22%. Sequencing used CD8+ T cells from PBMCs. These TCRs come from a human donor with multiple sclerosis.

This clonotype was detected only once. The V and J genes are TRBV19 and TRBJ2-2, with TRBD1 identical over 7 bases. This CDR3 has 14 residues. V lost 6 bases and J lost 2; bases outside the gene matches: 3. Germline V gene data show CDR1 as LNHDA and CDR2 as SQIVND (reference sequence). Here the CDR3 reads CASRDRLNTGELFF. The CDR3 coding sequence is TGTGCCAGTAGGGACAGGCTTAACACCGGGGAGCTGTTTTTT.

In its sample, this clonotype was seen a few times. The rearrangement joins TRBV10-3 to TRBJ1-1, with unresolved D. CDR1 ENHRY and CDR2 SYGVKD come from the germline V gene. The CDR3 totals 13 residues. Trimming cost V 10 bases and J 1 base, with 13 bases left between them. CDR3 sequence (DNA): TGTGCCACCACCACTCCGGAGAACACTGAAGCTTTCTTT. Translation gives CATTTPENTEAFF.

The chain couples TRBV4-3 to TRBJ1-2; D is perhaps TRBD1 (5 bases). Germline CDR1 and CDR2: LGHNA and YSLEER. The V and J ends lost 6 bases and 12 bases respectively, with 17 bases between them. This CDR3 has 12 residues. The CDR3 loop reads CASSLRGSHNTF. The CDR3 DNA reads TGCGCCAGCAGTCTGAGGGGCTCCCACAACACCTTC.

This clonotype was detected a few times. The chain's CDR3 is CASSRDRTSNSNQPQHF. DNA of the CDR3: TGTGCCAGCAGTCGAGACCGGACAAGCAATAGCAATCAGCCCCAGCATTTT. The genes are TRBV28 and TRBJ1-5; possibly TRBD1 for D (5 bases). Trimming pared 5 bases from V and 0 bases from J, leaving 17 bases between. The germline CDR1 and CDR2 sequences are MDHEN and SYDVKM. The CDR3 spans 17 residues.

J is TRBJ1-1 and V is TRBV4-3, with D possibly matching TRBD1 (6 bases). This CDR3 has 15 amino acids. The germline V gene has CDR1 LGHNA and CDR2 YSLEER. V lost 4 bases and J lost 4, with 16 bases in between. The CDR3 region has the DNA TGCGCCAGCAGCCGATTGACAGGTGGAGCCACTGAAGCTTTCTTT. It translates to CASSRLTGGATEAFF.

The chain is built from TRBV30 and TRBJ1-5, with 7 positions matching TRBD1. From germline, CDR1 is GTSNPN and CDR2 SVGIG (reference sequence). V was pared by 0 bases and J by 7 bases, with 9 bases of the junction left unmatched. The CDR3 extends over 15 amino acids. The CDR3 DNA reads TGTGCCTGGAGTGTAAACGACAGGGAATTCCAGCCCCAGCATTTT. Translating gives CAWSVNDREFQPQHF.

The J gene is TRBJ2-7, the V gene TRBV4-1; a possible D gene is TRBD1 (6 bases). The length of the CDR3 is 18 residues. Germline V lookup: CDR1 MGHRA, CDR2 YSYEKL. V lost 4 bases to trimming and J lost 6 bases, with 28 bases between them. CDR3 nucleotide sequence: TGCGCCAGCAGCCGAGAAGGGGTGGGGGCGCGAGGAGTTGTCGAGCAGTACTTC. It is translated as CASSREGVGARGVVEQYF.

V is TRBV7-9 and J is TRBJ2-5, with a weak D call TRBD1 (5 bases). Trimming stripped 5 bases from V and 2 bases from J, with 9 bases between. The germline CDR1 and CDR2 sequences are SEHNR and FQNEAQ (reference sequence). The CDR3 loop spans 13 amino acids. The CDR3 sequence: CASSQTVQETQYF. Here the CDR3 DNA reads TGTGCCAGCAGCCAGACAGTACAAGAGACCCAGTACTTC.

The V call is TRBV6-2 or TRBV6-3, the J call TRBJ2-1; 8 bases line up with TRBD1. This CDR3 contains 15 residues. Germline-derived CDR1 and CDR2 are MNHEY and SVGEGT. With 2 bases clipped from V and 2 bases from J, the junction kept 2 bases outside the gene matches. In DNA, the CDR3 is TGTGCCAGCAGTTACGGGACAGGCACCTACAATGAGCAGTTCTTC. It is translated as CASSYGTGTYNEQFF.

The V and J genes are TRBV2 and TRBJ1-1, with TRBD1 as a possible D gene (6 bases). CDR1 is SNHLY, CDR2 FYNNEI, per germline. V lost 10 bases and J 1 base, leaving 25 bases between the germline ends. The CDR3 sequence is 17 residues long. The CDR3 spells CATRSGGRSVRNTEAFF. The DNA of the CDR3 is TGTGCCACGCGTTCCGGGGGGCGATCGGTCCGGAACACTGAAGCTTTCTTT.

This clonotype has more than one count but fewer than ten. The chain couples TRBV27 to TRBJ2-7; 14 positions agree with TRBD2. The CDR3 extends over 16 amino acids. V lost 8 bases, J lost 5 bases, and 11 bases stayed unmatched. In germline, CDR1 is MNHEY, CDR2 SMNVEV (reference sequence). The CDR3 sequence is CASAPSGLAGEDEQYF. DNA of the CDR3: TGTGCCAGCGCCCCGTCGGGACTAGCGGGAGAGGACGAGCAGTACTTC.

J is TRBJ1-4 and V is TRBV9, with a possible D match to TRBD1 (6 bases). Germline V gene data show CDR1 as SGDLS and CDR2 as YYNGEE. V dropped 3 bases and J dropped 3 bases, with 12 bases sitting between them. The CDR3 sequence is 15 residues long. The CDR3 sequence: CASSAQGTSNEKLFF. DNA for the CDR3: TGTGCCAGCAGCGCCCAAGGGACATCTAATGAAAAACTGTTTTTT. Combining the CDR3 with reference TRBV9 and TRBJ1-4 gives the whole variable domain DSGVTQTPKHLITATGQRVTLRCSPRSGDLSVYWYQQSLDQGLQFLIQYYNGEERAKGNILERFSAQQFPDLHSELNLSSLELGDSALYFCASSAQGTSNEKLFFGSGTQLSVL.

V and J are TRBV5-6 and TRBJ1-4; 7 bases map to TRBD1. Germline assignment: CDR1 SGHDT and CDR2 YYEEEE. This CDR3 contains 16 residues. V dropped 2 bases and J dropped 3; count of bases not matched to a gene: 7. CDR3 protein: CASSFDPGTANEKLFF. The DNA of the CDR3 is TGTGCCAGCAGCTTCGACCCCGGGACAGCTAATGAAAAACTGTTTTTT.

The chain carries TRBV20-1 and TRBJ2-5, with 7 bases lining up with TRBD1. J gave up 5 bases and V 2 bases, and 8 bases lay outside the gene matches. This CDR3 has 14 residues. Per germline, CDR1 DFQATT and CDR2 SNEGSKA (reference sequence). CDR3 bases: TGCAGTGCTAGACCCCGGGACAGCGAGGAGACCCAGTACTTC. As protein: CSARPRDSEETQYF.

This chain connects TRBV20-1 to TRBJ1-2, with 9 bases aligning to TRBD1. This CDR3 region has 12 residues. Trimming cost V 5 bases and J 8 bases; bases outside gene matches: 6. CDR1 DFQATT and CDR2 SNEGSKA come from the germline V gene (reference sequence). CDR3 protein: CSALGQGPGYTF. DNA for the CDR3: TGCAGTGCTTTGGGACAGGGCCCCGGCTACACCTTC.

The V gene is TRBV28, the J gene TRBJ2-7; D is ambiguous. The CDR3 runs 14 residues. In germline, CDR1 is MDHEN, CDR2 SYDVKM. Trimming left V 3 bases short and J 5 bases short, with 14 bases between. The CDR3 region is CASSFGLGVHEQYF. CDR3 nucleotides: TGTGCCAGCAGTTTCGGTCTTGGGGTCCACGAGCAGTACTTC.

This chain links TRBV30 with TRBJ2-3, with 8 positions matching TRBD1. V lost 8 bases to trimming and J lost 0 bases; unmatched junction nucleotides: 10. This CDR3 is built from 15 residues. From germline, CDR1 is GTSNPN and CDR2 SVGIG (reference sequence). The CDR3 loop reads CARQLTGASTDTQYF. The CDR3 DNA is TGTGCCAGACAGTTGACAGGGGCTAGCACAGATACGCAGTATTTT.

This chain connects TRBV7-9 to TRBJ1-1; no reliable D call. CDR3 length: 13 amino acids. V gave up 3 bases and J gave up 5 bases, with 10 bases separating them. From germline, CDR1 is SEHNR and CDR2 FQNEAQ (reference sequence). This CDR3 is CASSFTRVTEAFF. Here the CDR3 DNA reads TGTGCCAGCAGCTTTACGAGGGTAACTGAAGCTTTCTTT.

This CDR3 reads CASISRKNIQYF. CDR3 coding DNA: TGTGCCAGCATTTCCAGAAAAAACATTCAGTACTTC. The chain is built from TRBV27 and TRBJ2-4; D is unclear. Germline loops: CDR1 MNHEY, CDR2 SMNVEV (reference sequence). The V and J ends lost 7 bases and 4 bases respectively, with 8 bases between them. The CDR3 is 12 amino acids.

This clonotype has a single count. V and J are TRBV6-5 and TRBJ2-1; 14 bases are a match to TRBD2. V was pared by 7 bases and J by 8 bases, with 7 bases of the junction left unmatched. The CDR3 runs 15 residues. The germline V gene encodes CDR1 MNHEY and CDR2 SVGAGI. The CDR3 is CASTGGLAGGDEQFF. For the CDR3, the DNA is TGTGCCAGCACGGGTGGACTAGCGGGGGGAGATGAGCAGTTCTTC.

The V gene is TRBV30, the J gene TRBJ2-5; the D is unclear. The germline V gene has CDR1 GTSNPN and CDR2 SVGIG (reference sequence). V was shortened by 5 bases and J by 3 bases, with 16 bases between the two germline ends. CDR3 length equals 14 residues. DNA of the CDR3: TGTGCCTGGCTGAAAGTGGGCGGAAAAGAGACCCAGTACTTC. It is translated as CAWLKVGGKETQYF.

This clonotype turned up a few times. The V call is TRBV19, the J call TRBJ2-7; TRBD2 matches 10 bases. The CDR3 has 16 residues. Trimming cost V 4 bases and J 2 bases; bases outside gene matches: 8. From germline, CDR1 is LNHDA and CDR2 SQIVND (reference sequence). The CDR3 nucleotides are TGTGCCAGTAGTACAGGGACCGGACTAGCGGCCTACGAGCAGTACTTC. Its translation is CASSTGTGLAAYEQYF.